A selection of T cell receptor beta chains follows, all from one sample in a study of glioma-infiltrating T cells. TCRdb reprocessed the multiplex PCR reads via MiXCR and lists one record per CDR3 protein. In the table there are around 100,000 distinct CDR3 sequences, around 29% of which are singletons. Sequenced input: glioma tissue, nonneoplastic brain tissue, or PBMCs (not recorded which). The receptor set was obtained from a human donor with low-grade glioma or glioblastoma, undergoing nonglioma brain surgery, or in good health (not recorded which). Each CDR3 is given without its conserved first and last residue. Each record gives: J gene, D gene, V gene, CDR3 protein. The D gene is left open where the match is weak.

J: TRBJ2-7; D: TRBD2; V: TRBV10-3; CDR3: AISDGRGGEQY
J: TRBJ2-5; D: TRBD2; V: TRBV7-9; CDR3: ASSLVSSGEETQY
J: TRBJ2-3; D: NA; V: TRBV2; CDR3: ASREYLSTDTQY
J: TRBJ2-3; D: TRBD1; V: TRBV11-1; CDR3: ASSHGTAIGTDTQY
J: TRBJ2-7; D: TRBD2; V: TRBV3-1; CDR3: ASSQGTSGGEYEQY
J: TRBJ2-1; D: TRBD2; V: TRBV27; CDR3: ASRLGGLAGVNEQF
J: TRBJ2-5; D: NA; V: TRBV7-3; CDR3: ASSEKVTKTETQY
J: TRBJ2-1; D: TRBD2; V: TRBV10-2; CDR3: ASSEHRTSGIYNEQF
J: TRBJ2-6; D: NA; V: TRBV20-1; CDR3: SAPTASSGANVLT
J: TRBJ2-1; D: TRBD2; V: TRBV7-8; CDR3: ASSSGGTSGGGSYNEQF
J: TRBJ2-3; D: NA; V: TRBV7-3; CDR3: ASSLIVESTDTQY
J: TRBJ1-1; D: NA; V: TRBV2; CDR3: ASSPEQADTEAF
J: TRBJ1-2; D: TRBD1; V: TRBV27; CDR3: ASSSPGGANGYT
J: TRBJ2-1; D: NA; V: TRBV7-2; CDR3: ASSSPGRHNEQF
J: TRBJ2-5; D: NA; V: TRBV28; CDR3: ASSGAPRTQY
J: TRBJ2-4; D: NA; V: TRBV3-1; CDR3: ASSHSQNIQY
J: TRBJ1-4; D: TRBD1; V: TRBV18; CDR3: ASSPYRGKEKLF
J: TRBJ2-1; D: TRBD2; V: TRBV7-9; CDR3: ASSLALGLGISGEQF
J: TRBJ2-2; D: TRBD1; V: TRBV2; CDR3: ASRGTGDTGELF
J: TRBJ1-4; D: NA; V: TRBV2; CDR3: ASSETLGEKLF
J: TRBJ2-5; D: NA; V: TRBV7-2; CDR3: ASSPPWGAETQY
J: TRBJ1-4; D: NA; V: TRBV7-9; CDR3: ASSPSGFGNEKLF
J: TRBJ1-2; D: NA; V: TRBV24-1; CDR3: ATSEGYGYT
J: TRBJ2-1; D: NA; V: TRBV3-1; CDR3: ASSPGGSYNEKF
J: TRBJ1-4; D: NA; V: TRBV28; CDR3: ATLDSRFNEKLF
J: TRBJ1-5; D: NA; V: TRBV7-9; CDR3: ASSFDYQPQH
J: TRBJ2-6; D: NA; V: TRBV7-3; CDR3: ASSPPPHSGANVLT
J: TRBJ2-6; D: NA; V: TRBV10-3; CDR3: AIFSGSGANVLT
J: TRBJ1-5; D: NA; V: TRBV6-1; CDR3: ASGEPNQPQH